One sample yielded the 29 T cell receptor beta chains listed below, sequenced in a study of T cells in women clearing cervical HPV infection. TCRdb's table, derived via immunoSEQ multiplex PCR, lists solely in-frame clones and lacks some. This table lists 40,000 to 60,000 clones. Sequences were obtained from blood buffy coat. The receptors derive from a woman between 18 and 70 years old with a cervical HPV16 infection that either progressed to CIN3+ or cleared (not recorded which).

The chain's CDR3 is CASSLTGTEETQYF. The CDR3 bases that were read are TGCGCCAGCAGCTTAACCGGGACTGAAGAGACC. V gene TRBV5-1 combines with J gene TRBJ2-5; D perhaps matches TRBD2 (6 bases). Read coverage stops 3 residues before the CDR3 terminus; the germline J gene supplies the remainder. V was clipped by 2 bases and J by 3 bases, with 11 bases between them. The CDR3 has 14 amino acids. Germline CDR1 and CDR2: SGHRS and YFSETQ.

About this clone: The read falls 3 residues short of the CDR3 end, and the missing part is taken from the germline J gene. The V gene is TRBV19, the J gene TRBJ1-5; D unresolved. The CDR3 is 14 amino acids. Trimming stripped 3 bases from V and 4 bases from J, with 10 bases between. Germline V gene lookup returns CDR1 LNHDA and CDR2 SQIVND (reference sequence). The CDR3 spells CASSMRGQNQPQHF. The DNA read from the CDR3 is TGTGCCAGTAGTATGCGCGGCCAGAATCAGCCC.

To note about this clone: The read stops 3 residues short of the end of the CDR3; the missing end is completed from the germline J gene. The chain combines TRBV5-4 with TRBJ2-3, with D unresolved. The CDR3 runs 14 residues. Germline V lookup: CDR1 SGHNT, CDR2 YYREEE (reference sequence). CDR3 DNA, as far as it was read: TGTGCCAGCAGCTTCGCCGGTAGCAATCAGCCG. It specifies CASSFAGSNQP. The full-length CDR3 reads as CASSFAGSNQPQYF. Variable domain in full (rest from reference TRBV5-4 and TRBJ2-3): ETGVTQSPTHLIKTRGQQVTLRCSSQSGHNTVSWYQQALGQGPQFIFQYYREEENGRGNFPPRFSGLQFPNYSSELNVNALELDDSALYLCASSFAGSNQPQYFGPGTRLTVL.

As to this clone: Read data end 3 residues before the CDR3 end; the end is taken from the germline J gene. The chain combines TRBV14 with TRBJ1-6, with D tentatively TRBD1 (5 bases). Germline assignment: CDR1 SGHDN and CDR2 FVKESK. The CDR3 sequence is 13 residues long. V lost 7 bases, J lost 11 bases, and 15 bases lay in between. The CDR3 protein is CASTPSGGTPLHF. The covered CDR3 bases are TGTGCCAGCACCCCAAGCGGGGGGACACCC. Full variable domain (remainder filled in from reference TRBV14 and TRBJ1-6): EAGVTQFPSHSVIEKGQTVTLRCDPISGHDNLYWYRRVMGKEIKFLLHFVKESKQDESGMPNNRFLAERTGGTYSTLKVQPAELEDSGVYFCASTPSGGTPLHFGNGTRLTVT.

Comment on this clone: The read terminates 3 residues ahead of where the CDR3 ends, so the germline J gene completes it. This chain uses TRBV19 with TRBJ1-5; 11 bases align to TRBD1. J was trimmed by 1 base and V by 3 bases; bases with no gene match: 8. The CDR3 totals 18 residues. CDR1 LNHDA and CDR2 SQIVND come from the germline V gene (reference sequence). Partial CDR3 DNA: TGTGCCAGTAGTATCGGGACAGGGGGGTCATCGAGCAATCAGCCC. As protein: CASSIGTGGSSSNQP. The full CDR3 reads CASSIGTGGSSSNQPQHF.

A note on this clone: The read ends 3 residues early relative to the CDR3; the germline J gene fills the gap. The rearrangement uses TRBV11-1 and TRBJ1-1; 8 positions agree with TRBD1. This CDR3 spans 12 amino acids. V shed 5 bases and J 5 bases; nucleotides not matched to a gene: 1. The V gene's germline CDR1 is SGHAT and CDR2 FQDESV (reference sequence). The CDR3 bases that were read are TGTGCCAGCAGCAGGGACAGGACTGAA. Translated, it gives CASSRDRTE. The entire CDR3 sequence reads CASSRDRTEAFF.

Note on this clone: The read terminates 3 residues before the CDR3 end, so the remaining end is supplied by the germline J gene. This rearrangement joins TRBV20-1 to TRBJ2-2; 11 positions match TRBD2. The CDR3 totals 16 residues. The germline gives CDR1 DFQATT, CDR2 SNEGSKA (reference sequence). V gave up 2 bases and J gave up 3 bases; unmatched junction bases: 5. The CDR3: CSARLGTSGDTGELFF. The sequenced CDR3 bases are TGCAGTGCTAGACTTGGGACTAGCGGAGACACCGGGGAG.

About this clone itself: From the germline J gene comes the end of the CDR3, since the read stops 3 residues before it. The chain links TRBV10-3 to TRBJ1-4; no firm D call. CDR3 length: 13 amino acids. Trimming left V 9 bases short and J 3 bases short, with 11 bases between. Germline loops: CDR1 ENHRY, CDR2 SYGVKD. The CDR3 protein is CAIGGQANEKLFF. The covered CDR3 bases are TGTGCCATTGGAGGTCAGGCTAATGAAAAA.

As regards this clone: The read terminates 3 residues ahead of where the CDR3 ends, so the germline J gene completes it. The chain is built from TRBV2 and TRBJ1-2; TRBD1 matches at 9 bases. CDR1 SNHLY and CDR2 FYNNEI come from the germline V gene. CDR3 length equals 15 residues. The DNA read from the CDR3 is TGTGCCAGCAGGGCCGGGACAGGGCTTTCGCATGAC. Its protein is CASRAGTGLSHD. The whole CDR3 reads CASRAGTGLSHDYTF.

Comments on this clone: The missing CDR3 end, 3 residues past where the read stops, is filled in from the germline J gene. This chain uses TRBV20-1 with TRBJ2-3, with 7 bases fitting TRBD2. This CDR3 has 14 amino acids. The J segment lost 2 bases and the V segment lost 3 bases, leaving 5 bases of the junction unmatched. Germline V lookup: CDR1 DFQATT, CDR2 SNEGSKA (reference sequence). The CDR3 sequence is CSASDAGDTDTQYF. CDR3 DNA, as far as it was read: TGCAGTGCTAGTGACGCGGGGGACACAGATACG.

As to this clone: Read data end 3 residues before the CDR3 end; the end is taken from the germline J gene. This chain links TRBV4-2 with TRBJ2-3; 10 bases agree with TRBD2. V lost 1 base and J lost 4; bases outside the gene matches: 8. The CDR3 loop spans 17 amino acids. From germline, CDR1 is LGHNA and CDR2 YNFKEQ. The CDR3 sequence: CASSQGESGGAPDTQYF. CDR3 DNA (partial): TGTGCCAGCAGCCAAGGAGAAAGCGGGGGGGCCCCAGATACG.

The covered CDR3 bases are TGTGCCAGCAGCTTGTACCGGGCAACTAATGAAAAA. This sequence encodes CASSLYRATNEK. The CDR3, in full, reads CASSLYRATNEKLFF. The chain has TRBV5-5 and TRBJ1-4, with no clear D. The observed sequence ends 3 residues before the CDR3 terminus, with the missing tail filled in from the germline J gene. Germline V gene lookup returns CDR1 SGHKS and CDR2 YYEKEE (reference sequence). Trimming took off 1 base at V and 0 bases at J, with 7 bases between the two ends. There are 15 residues in the CDR3.

With respect to this clone: Read data end 3 residues before the CDR3 end; the end is taken from the germline J gene. The rearrangement joins TRBV28 to TRBJ2-1, with 11 positions matching TRBD2. The CDR3 length is 15 residues. Germline V lookup: CDR1 MDHEN, CDR2 SYDVKM. V lost 5 bases to trimming and J lost 8 bases; unmatched junction nucleotides: 8. CDR3 amino acids: CASSQIAGGPDEQFF. CDR3 DNA (partial): TGTGCCAGCAGTCAGATAGCGGGGGGGCCTGATGAG.

Turning to this clone: At one boundary the junction diverges from the germline segment, which might be a read error. The read gets to within 3 residues of the CDR3 end, and the germline J gene fills in the rest. Other DNA sequences in the sample encode the same CDR3. The chain combines TRBV20-1 with TRBJ1-3, with D tentatively TRBD1 (6 bases). The CDR3 contains 19 residues. CDR1 DFQATT and CDR2 SNEGSKA come from the germline V gene (reference sequence). CDR3 amino acids: CSARVRDHTGTNSGNTIYF. The CDR3 bases that were read are TGCAGTGCTAGAGTCCGTGATCATACCGGGACAAACTCTGGAAACACA.

Details on this clone: The sequence runs out 3 residues before the end of the CDR3; the remainder is reconstructed from the germline J gene. The chain is built from TRBV5-1 and TRBJ1-1; D unclear. The CDR3 runs 12 residues. Trimming left V 5 bases short and J 3 bases short, with 8 bases between. The V gene's germline CDR1 is SGHRS and CDR2 YFSETQ. The CDR3 sequence: CASSRVDTEAFF. The sequenced part of the CDR3 DNA is TGCGCCAGCAGTAGGGTTGACACTGAA.

On this clone: The CDR3 end is not reached by the read, which stops 3 residues before it; the germline J gene fills it in. The chain links TRBV6-4 to TRBJ1-6; D gene unclear. CDR3 size: 13 residues. Germline CDR1 is MRHNA and CDR2 is SNTAGT. V gave up 2 bases and J gave up 9 bases, with 8 bases separating them. Partial CDR3 DNA: TGTGCCAGCAGTGACGACGAGGGTTCACCC. Translated: CASSDDEGSP. The entire CDR3 sequence reads CASSDDEGSPLHF.

Points on this clone: The read falls 3 residues short of the CDR3 end, and the missing part is taken from the germline J gene. This chain connects TRBV29-1 to TRBJ2-2; possible D gene TRBD1, 5 bases. Germline CDR1 is SQVTM and CDR2 is ANQGSEA. CDR3 size: 14 residues. The DNA read from the CDR3 is TGCAGCGTTGAAGGCCTCTCTGGGGCCAACGTG. Amino acids: CSVEGLSGANV. The whole CDR3 region reads CSVEGLSGANVLFF.

About this clone itself: The read gets to within 3 residues of the CDR3 end, and the germline J gene fills in the rest. This chain links TRBV20-1 with TRBJ2-3; a possible D gene is TRBD1 (5 bases). Germline-derived CDR1 and CDR2 are DFQATT and SNEGSKA (reference sequence). The CDR3 length is 13 residues. The CDR3 protein is CSAREVRDWTQYF. The DNA read from the CDR3 is TGCAGTGCTAGAGAGGTCAGGGATTGGACG.

A note on this clone: The observed sequence ends 3 residues before the CDR3 terminus, with the missing tail filled in from the germline J gene. This sequence joins TRBV5-1 and TRBJ1-2, with a possible D match to TRBD1 (6 bases). Germline lookup yields CDR1 SGHRS and CDR2 YFSETQ. CDR3 length equals 15 residues. V was clipped by 4 bases and J by 3 bases, with 16 bases between them. CDR3 amino acids: CASSRGGGADYGYTF. Incomplete CDR3 DNA: TGCGCCAGCAGCCGGGGCGGGGGCGCGGACTATGGC.

As concerns this clone: The read ends 3 residues early relative to the CDR3; the germline J gene fills the gap. The rearrangement joins TRBV28 to TRBJ1-1; D is unclear. Looked up from germline, CDR1 is MDHEN and CDR2 is SYDVKM. This CDR3 has 14 amino acids. Trimming stripped 2 bases from V and 0 bases from J, with 7 bases between. This chain's CDR3 is CASSLPQMNTEAFF. The sequenced CDR3 bases are TGTGCCAGCAGTTTACCGCAGATGAACACTGAA.

Concerning this clone itself: The CDR3 is cut off 3 residues early in the read; its end comes from the germline J gene. J is TRBJ2-7 and V is TRBV4-1; D is ambiguous. CDR3 length equals 17 residues. V lost 0 bases to trimming and J lost 0 bases, with 15 bases between them. Germline CDR1 reads MGHRA; CDR2 reads YSYEKL. Incomplete CDR3 DNA: TGCGCCAGCAGCCAAGAAGACGGATCCTACAGCTCCTACGAG. Amino acids: CASSQEDGSYSSYE. The full CDR3 sequence reads CASSQEDGSYSSYEQYF.

As concerns this clone: Read coverage stops 3 residues before the CDR3 terminus; the germline J gene supplies the remainder. J is TRBJ2-4 and V is TRBV19; possible D gene TRBD2, 5 bases. The CDR3 extends over 12 amino acids. CDR1 and CDR2 from the germline V gene are LNHDA and SQIVND (reference sequence). CDR3 protein: CASSGRADGQYF. CDR3 bases read: TGTGCCAGTAGTGGTCGAGCGGATGGT.

About this clone: From the germline J gene comes the end of the CDR3, since the read stops 3 residues before it. V usage is TRBV20-1 and J usage is TRBJ2-1; 8 bases match TRBD2. CDR3 length equals 16 residues. V lost 6 bases, J lost 1 base, and 11 bases stayed unmatched. Germline V CDR1 and CDR2: DFQATT, SNEGSKA (reference sequence). This chain's CDR3 is CSATTSGWISYNEQFF. CDR3 bases read: TGCAGTGCAACTACTAGCGGTTGGATTTCCTACAATGAG.

A remark on this clone: The sequence runs out 3 residues before the end of the CDR3; the remainder is reconstructed from the germline J gene. The chain combines TRBV29-1 with TRBJ2-3, with D possibly being TRBD1 (5 bases). The V gene's germline CDR1 is SQVTM and CDR2 ANQGSEA. The CDR3 consists of 13 residues. V lost 1 base and J lost 5, with 10 bases in between. The CDR3 reads CSVEAQGVDTQYF. The DNA read from the CDR3 is TGCAGCGTTGAAGCCCAGGGCGTAGATACG.

Of note for this clone: The read halts 3 residues ahead of the CDR3 end, with the missing end drawn from the germline J gene. The rearrangement uses TRBV5-5 and TRBJ1-1, with 9 bases that match TRBD1. The germline V gene encodes CDR1 SGHKS and CDR2 YYEKEE (reference sequence). This CDR3 region has 14 residues. With 4 bases clipped from V and 4 bases from J, the junction kept 5 bases outside the gene matches. CDR3 bases read: TGTGCCAGCAGCCCACAGGGGGCCCTCACTGAA. This translates into CASSPQGALTE. The full CDR3 is CASSPQGALTEAFF.

As for this clone: Read sequence stops 3 residues before the CDR3 end, and the germline J gene provides the missing end. The genes are TRBV19 and TRBJ2-3; 8 nucleotides match TRBD2. The CDR3 has 14 residues. From germline, CDR1 is LNHDA and CDR2 SQIVND (reference sequence). This CDR3 reads CASSISGDNQPQYF. The covered CDR3 bases are TGTGCCAGTAGTATTAGCGGGGACAATCAGCCG.

As regards this clone: Coverage ceases 3 residues before the CDR3 finishes, and the germline J gene fills in the end. The chain uses TRBV19 and TRBJ2-6; D might be TRBD2 (5 bases). V was shortened by 5 bases and J by 0 bases, with 20 bases between the two germline ends. Germline values: CDR1 LNHDA, CDR2 SQIVND (reference sequence). This CDR3 contains 19 residues. The CDR3 bases that were read are TGTGCCAGTAGTGACCGGAGGTTTGATAAGGGCTCTGGGGCCAACGTC. Encoded protein: CASSDRRFDKGSGANV. The whole CDR3 sequence is CASSDRRFDKGSGANVLTF.

The CDR3 sequence: CASSAQGTGNTEAFF. Incomplete CDR3 DNA: TGTGCCAGCAGTGCACAGGGTACCGGGAACACTGAA. The chain uses TRBV2 and TRBJ1-1; a weak D match, TRBD1 (6 bases). The CDR3 end is not reached by the read, which stops 3 residues before it; the germline J gene fills it in. V dropped 4 bases and J dropped 1 base, with 13 bases sitting between them. CDR3 length: 15 amino acids. The germline CDR1 and CDR2 sequences are SNHLY and FYNNEI. The full variable domain, completed using reference TRBV2 and TRBJ1-1, is EPEVTQTPSHQVTQMGQEVILRCVPISNHLYFYWYRQILGQKVEFLVSFYNNEISEKSEIFDDQFSVERPDGSNFTLKIRSTKLEDSAMYFCASSAQGTGNTEAFFGQGTRLTVV.

Comments on this clone: The read terminates 3 residues before the CDR3 end, so the remaining end is supplied by the germline J gene. The chain is built from TRBV11-2 and TRBJ2-2, with 9 bases aligning to TRBD2. CDR1 and CDR2 (germline): SGHAT, FQNNGV. V gave up 7 bases and J gave up 6 bases; unmatched junction bases: 6. The CDR3 has 14 amino acids. CDR3 region: CASTWTSEAGELFF. The sequenced part of the CDR3 DNA is TGTGCCAGCACCTGGACTAGCGAAGCCGGGGAG.